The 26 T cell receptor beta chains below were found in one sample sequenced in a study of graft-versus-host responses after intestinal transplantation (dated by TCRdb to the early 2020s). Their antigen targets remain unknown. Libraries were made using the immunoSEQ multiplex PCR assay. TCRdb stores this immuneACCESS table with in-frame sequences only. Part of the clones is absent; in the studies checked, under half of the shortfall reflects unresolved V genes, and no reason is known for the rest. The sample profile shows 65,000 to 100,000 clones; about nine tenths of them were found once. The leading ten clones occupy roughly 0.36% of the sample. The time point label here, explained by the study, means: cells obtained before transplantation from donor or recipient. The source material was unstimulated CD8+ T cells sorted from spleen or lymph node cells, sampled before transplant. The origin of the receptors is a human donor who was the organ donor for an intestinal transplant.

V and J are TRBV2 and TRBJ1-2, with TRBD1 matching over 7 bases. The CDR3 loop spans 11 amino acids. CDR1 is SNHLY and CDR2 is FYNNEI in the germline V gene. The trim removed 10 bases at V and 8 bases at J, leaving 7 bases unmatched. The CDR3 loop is CANRQGRGYTF. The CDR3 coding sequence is TGTGCCAACCGACAGGGTAGGGGCTACACCTTC.

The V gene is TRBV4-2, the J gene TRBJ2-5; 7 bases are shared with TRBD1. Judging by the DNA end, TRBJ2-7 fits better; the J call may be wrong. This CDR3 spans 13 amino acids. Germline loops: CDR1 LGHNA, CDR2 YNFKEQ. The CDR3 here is CASSPRTGYEQYF. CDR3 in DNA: TGTGCCAGCAGCCCCCGGACAGGCTACGAGCAGTACTTC.

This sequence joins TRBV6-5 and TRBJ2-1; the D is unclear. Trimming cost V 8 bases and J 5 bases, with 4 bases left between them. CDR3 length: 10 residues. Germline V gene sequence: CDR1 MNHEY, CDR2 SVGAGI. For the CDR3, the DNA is TGTGCCAGCGGCAACAATGAGCAGTTCTTC. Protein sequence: CASGNNEQFF.

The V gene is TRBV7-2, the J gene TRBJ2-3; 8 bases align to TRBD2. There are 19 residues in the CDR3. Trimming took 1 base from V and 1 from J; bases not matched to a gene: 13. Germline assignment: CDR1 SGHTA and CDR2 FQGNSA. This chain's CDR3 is CASSLEWNAGGLGTDTQYF. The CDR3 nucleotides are TGTGCCAGCAGCTTAGAGTGGAACGCGGGGGGTCTGGGCACAGATACGCAGTATTTT.

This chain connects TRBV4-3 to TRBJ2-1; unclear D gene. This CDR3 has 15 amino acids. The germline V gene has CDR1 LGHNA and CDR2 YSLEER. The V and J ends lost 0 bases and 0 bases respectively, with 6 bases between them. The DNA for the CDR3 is TGCGCCAGCAGCCAAGACGCGTCCTCCTACAATGAGCAGTTCTTC. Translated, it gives CASSQDASSYNEQFF.

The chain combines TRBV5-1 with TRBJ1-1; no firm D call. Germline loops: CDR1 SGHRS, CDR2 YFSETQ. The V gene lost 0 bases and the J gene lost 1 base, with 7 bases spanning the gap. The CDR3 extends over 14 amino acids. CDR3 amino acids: CASSLGATNTEAFF. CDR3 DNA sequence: TGCGCCAGCAGCTTGGGGGCGACGAACACTGAAGCTTTCTTT.

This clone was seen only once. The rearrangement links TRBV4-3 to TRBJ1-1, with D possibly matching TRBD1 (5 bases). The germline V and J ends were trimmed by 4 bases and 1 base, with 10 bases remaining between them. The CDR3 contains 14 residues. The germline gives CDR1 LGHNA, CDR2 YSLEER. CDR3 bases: TGCGCCAGCAGCCTAATGGGGGGGAACACTGAAGCTTTCTTT. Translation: CASSLMGGNTEAFF.

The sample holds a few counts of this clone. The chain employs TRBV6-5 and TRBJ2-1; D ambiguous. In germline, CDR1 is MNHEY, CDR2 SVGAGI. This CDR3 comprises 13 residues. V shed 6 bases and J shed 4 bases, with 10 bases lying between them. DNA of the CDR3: TGTGCCAGCAGCAGGCAGCATTACAATGAGCAGTTCTTC. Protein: CASSRQHYNEQFF.

Here the CDR3 reads CASSFPTGANQPQHF. The CDR3 region has the DNA TGTGCCAGCAGTTTCCCAACCGGAGCAAACCAGCCCCAGCATTTT. This chain joins TRBV6-5 and TRBJ1-5; D is ambiguous. V was trimmed by 4 bases and J by 7 bases, leaving 17 bases between them. The CDR3 runs 15 residues. Germline V gene data show CDR1 as MNHEY and CDR2 as SVGAGI.

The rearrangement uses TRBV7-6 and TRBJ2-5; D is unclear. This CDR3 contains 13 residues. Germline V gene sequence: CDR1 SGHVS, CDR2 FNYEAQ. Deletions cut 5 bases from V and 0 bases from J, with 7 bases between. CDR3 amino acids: CASSPTYQETQYF. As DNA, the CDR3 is TGTGCCAGCAGCCCTACGTACCAAGAGACCCAGTACTTC.

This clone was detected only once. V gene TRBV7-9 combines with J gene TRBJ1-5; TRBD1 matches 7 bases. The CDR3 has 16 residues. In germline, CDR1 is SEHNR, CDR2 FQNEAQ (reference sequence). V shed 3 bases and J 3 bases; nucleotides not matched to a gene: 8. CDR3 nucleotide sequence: TGTGCCAGCAGCTTTGGGACAGAGTCTCCCAATCAGCCCCAGCATTTT. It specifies CASSFGTESPNQPQHF.

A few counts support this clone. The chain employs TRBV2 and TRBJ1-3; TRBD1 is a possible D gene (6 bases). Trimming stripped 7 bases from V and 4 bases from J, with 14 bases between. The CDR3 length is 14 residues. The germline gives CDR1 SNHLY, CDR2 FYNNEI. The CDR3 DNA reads TGTGCCAGCACCACGGTAGGACAGGGAAACACCATATATTTT. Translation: CASTTVGQGNTIYF.

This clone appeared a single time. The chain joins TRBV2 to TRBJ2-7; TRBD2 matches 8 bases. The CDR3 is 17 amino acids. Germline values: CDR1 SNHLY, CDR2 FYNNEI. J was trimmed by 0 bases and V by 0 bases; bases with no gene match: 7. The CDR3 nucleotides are TGTGCCAGCAGTGAAGCGAGGGAGCGGGGGTACTCCTACGAGCAGTACTTC. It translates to CASSEARERGYSYEQYF.

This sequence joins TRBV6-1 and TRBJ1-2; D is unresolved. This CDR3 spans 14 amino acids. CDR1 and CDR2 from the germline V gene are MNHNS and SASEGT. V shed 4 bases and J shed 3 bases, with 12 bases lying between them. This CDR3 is CASSAVTVDYGYTF. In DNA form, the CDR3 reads TGTGCCAGCAGTGCCGTCACAGTAGACTATGGCTACACCTTC.

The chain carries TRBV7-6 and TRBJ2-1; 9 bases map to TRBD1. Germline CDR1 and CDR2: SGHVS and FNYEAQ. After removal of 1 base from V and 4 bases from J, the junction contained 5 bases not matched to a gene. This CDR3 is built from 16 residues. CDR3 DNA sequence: TGTGCCAGCAGCTTAGGGACAGGGGCGGGTTACAATGAGCAGTTCTTC. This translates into CASSLGTGAGYNEQFF.

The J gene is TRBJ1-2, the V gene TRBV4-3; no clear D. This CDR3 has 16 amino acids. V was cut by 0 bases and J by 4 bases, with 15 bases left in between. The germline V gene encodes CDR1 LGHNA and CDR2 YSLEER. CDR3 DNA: TGCGCCAGCAGCCAAGATCTTCAAGAGGGAGCCTATGGCTACACCTTC. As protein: CASSQDLQEGAYGYTF.

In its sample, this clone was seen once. The CDR3 is CASSHRTDDYQETQYF. CDR3 bases: TGTGCCAGCAGCCACCGGACAGATGATTACCAAGAGACCCAGTACTTC. The chain links TRBV9 to TRBJ2-5, with D perhaps TRBD1 (6 bases). This CDR3 comprises 16 residues. Germline V gene lookup returns CDR1 SGDLS and CDR2 YYNGEE. Deletions cut 4 bases from V and 0 bases from J, with 16 bases between.

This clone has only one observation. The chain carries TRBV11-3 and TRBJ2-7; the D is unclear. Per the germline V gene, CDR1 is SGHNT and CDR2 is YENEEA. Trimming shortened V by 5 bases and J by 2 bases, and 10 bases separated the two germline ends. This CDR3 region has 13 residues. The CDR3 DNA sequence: TGTGCCAGCAGCCCTAGACTGCCCTACGAGCAGTACTTC. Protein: CASSPRLPYEQYF.

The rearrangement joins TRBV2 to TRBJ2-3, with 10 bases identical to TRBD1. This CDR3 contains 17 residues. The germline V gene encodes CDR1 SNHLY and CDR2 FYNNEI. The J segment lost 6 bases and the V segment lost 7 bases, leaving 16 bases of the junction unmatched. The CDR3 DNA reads TGTGCCAGCACCGTCCCGGGACAGGGGATAGCAGGGGATACGCAGTATTTT. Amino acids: CASTVPGQGIAGDTQYF. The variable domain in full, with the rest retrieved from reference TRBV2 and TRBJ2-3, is EPEVTQTPSHQVTQMGQEVILRCVPISNHLYFYWYRQILGQKVEFLVSFYNNEISEKSEIFDDQFSVERPDGSNFTLKIRSTKLEDSAMYFCASTVPGQGIAGDTQYFGPGTRLTVL.

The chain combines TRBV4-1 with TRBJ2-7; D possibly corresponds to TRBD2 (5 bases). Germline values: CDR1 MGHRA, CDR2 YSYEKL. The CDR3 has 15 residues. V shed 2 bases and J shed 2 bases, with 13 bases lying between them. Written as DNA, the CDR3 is TGCGCCAGCAGCCAATCAGTCCAACTAGCCTACGAGCAGTACTTC. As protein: CASSQSVQLAYEQYF.

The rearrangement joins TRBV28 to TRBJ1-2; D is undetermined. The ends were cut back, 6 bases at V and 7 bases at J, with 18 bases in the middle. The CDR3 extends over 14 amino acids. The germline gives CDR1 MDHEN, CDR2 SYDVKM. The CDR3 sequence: CASRPPGGIGGYTF. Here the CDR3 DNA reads TGTGCCAGCAGACCCCCAGGAGGGATTGGTGGCTACACCTTC.

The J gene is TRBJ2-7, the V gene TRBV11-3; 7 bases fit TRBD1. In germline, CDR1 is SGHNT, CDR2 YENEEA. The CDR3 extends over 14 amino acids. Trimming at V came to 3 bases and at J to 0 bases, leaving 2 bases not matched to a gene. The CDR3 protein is CASSLGTASYEQYF. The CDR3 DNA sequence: TGTGCCAGCAGCTTGGGGACAGCCTCCTACGAGCAGTACTTC.

The CDR3: CASSILGLAASTDTQYF. CDR3 sequence (DNA): TGTGCCAGTAGTATATTGGGACTAGCGGCGAGCACAGATACGCAGTATTTT. The chain recombines TRBV19 with TRBJ2-3; 11 bases agree with TRBD2. Germline loops: CDR1 LNHDA, CDR2 SQIVND (reference sequence). The CDR3 covers 17 residues. V was pared by 2 bases and J by 0 bases, with 4 bases of the junction left unmatched.

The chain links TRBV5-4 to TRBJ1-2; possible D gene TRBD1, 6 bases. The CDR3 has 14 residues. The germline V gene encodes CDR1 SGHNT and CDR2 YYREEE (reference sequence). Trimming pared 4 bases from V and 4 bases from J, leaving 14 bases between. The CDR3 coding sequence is TGTGCCAGCAGCGACGGACAGTCAGCCTATGGCTACACCTTC. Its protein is CASSDGQSAYGYTF.

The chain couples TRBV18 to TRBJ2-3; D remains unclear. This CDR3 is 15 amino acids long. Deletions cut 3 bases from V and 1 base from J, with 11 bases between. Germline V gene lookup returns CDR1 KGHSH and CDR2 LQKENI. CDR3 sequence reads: CASSPAPRRTDTQYF. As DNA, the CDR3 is TGTGCCAGCTCACCTGCGCCCCGCCGCACAGATACGCAGTATTTT.

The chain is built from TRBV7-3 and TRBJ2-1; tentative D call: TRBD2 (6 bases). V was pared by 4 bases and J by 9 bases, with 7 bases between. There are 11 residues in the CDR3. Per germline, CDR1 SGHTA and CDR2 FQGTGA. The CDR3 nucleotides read TGTGCCAGCAGCTCCGGGGGTGAGCAGTTCTTC. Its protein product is CASSSGGEQFF.